The sequence of this TCR beta chain was determined in a study of metastatic and nonmetastatic thyroid tumors. Study-level information: Malignant thyroid and benign thyroid patients provided blood and tumor or nodule tissue whose repertoires were compared.

This clone was observed a few times. The target antigen is unknown. General study findings and limits: For both blood and tumor, malignant thyroid tumors reportedly showed significantly higher TCR beta diversity than benign nodules did.

As handled by the study authors: A classifier for distant metastasis in papillary thyroid cancer was constructed using CDR3 differences observed across clinicopathological groups. TCRdb re-clonotyped the PCR reads via MiXCR. These V and J calls derive from TCRdb rather than the authors' analysis. Of about 30,000 clones in the sample, roughly 25% were seen once. The CDR3 loop spans 16 amino acids. V shed 4 bases and J 0 bases; nucleotides not matched to a gene: 5. CDR1 MNHNS and CDR2 SASEGT come from the germline V gene. The entire patient cohort was treatment-naive prior to thyroid surgery. Material: blood. V usage is TRBV6-1 and J usage is TRBJ1-5, with TRBD1 matching over 8 bases. This clonotype was sampled from a female donor with papillary thyroid cancer or a benign thyroid nodule (not recorded which). Some clones in this sample may be carry-over from other donors' samples. CDR3 residues: CASSAMDRASNQPQHF. CDR3 DNA sequence: TGTGCCAGCAGTGCCATGGACAGGGCTAGCAATCAGCCCCAGCATTTT.